This T cell receptor (beta chain) is drawn from a study of PD-L1 blockade in urothelial cancer. Study information: Patients with male sex and bladder-origin urothelial cancer accounted for most of the 29 enrolled. Per blood sample, T cells had a median of roughly 150,000.

The time point is: pretreatment peripheral blood. Patient disease was locally advanced or metastatic urothelial carcinoma. Added to each PCR by spiking were synthetic TCR analog templates. Only in-frame clones appear in the TCRdb table, and some are missing; sequencing was by immunoSEQ multiplex PCR. This sample carries about 30,000 clones, about 80% of them seen once, and the ten largest clones take approximately 15%. The V segment lost 2 bases and the J segment 0 bases; nucleotides outside the gene matches: 12. In germline, CDR1 is SGHAT, CDR2 FQNNGV. CDR3 length: 19 amino acids. Sequences were derived from PBMCs, sampled around atezolizumab (anti-PD-L1) treatment. The genes are TRBV11-2 and TRBJ2-2, with TRBD1 identical over 7 bases. The clonotype comes from a man in his 60s with urothelial cancer. CDR3 DNA: TGTGCCAGCAGCTTAAGGAGGACAGGTTTTAAAACGAACACCGGGGAGCTGTTTTTT. Translation gives CASSLRRTGFKTNTGELFF.